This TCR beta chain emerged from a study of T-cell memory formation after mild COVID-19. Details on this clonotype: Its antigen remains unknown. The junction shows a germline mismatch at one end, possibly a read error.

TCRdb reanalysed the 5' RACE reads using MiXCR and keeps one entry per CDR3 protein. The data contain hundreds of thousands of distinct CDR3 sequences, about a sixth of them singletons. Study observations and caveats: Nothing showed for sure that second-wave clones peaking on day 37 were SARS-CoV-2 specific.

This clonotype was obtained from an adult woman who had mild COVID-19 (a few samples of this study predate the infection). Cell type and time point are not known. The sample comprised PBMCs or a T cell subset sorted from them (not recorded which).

Here the CDR3 DNA reads TGCAGTGCTGGAGACGGTGGCGCCAGCTCCTACGAGCAGTACTTC. Protein: CSAGDGGASSYEQYF. The chain links TRBV20-1 to TRBJ2-7, with no clear D. From germline, CDR1 is DFQATT and CDR2 SNEGSKA (reference sequence). This CDR3 region has 15 residues.